This T cell receptor beta chain stems from a study of blood T cell repertoires in COVID-19. TCRdb's copy holds only in-frame clones and misses some; the assay was immunoSEQ multiplex PCR. The sample lists 100,000 or so clones, approximately 80% seen once, with 4% to 5.5% in the top ten. The J segment lost 4 bases and the V segment lost 2 bases, leaving 13 bases of the junction unmatched. The CDR3 is 20 amino acids. Germline V gives CDR1 LGHDT, CDR2 YNNKEL (reference sequence). The sample was peripheral blood. V usage is TRBV3-1 (or the pseudogene TRBV3-2) and J usage is TRBJ2-1; 14 positions match TRBD2. The sequence came from a human donor in a cohort sampled during active COVID-19. The CDR3 loop is CASSQSRTSGGPKGYNEQFF. CDR3 nucleotides: TGTGCCAGCAGCCAATCCCGGACTAGCGGGGGGCCCAAGGGGTACAATGAGCAGTTCTTC.